This T cell receptor beta chain stems from a study of beta chain features in type 1 diabetes. General study points: PCR could preferentially amplify shorter templates, alike in patients and controls. Compared to healthy donors, patients appeared to have naive, central memory and Treg TCRB repertoires that were more alike. Here, the possible influence of HLA type (on TCRB rearrangement) remained unresolved. Researchers report that Type 1 diabetes patients had moderately but significantly shorter TCRB CDR3s across all four CD4+ subsets. The VDJ junctions of type 1 diabetes patients carried fewer insertions and more deletions.

Reverse transcribing all isolated RNA meant expressed TCRB transcripts were sequenced. Libraries were prepared by immunoSEQ multiplex PCR; TCRdb keeps only in-frame clonotypes and omits some of them. The profile shows about 120,000 clones, approximately 16% of them singletons. This clone was counted only a few times. Its antigen remains unidentified. With a much larger clone just one base away, this may be a read error. This receptor was taken from a man younger than 45 with type 1 diabetes. Sequenced: central memory CD4+ T cells from blood.

DNA for the CDR3: TGCGCCAGCAGCCAAGATGGCTTCTACGAGCAGTACTTC. Translated: CASSQDGFYEQYF. The chain has TRBV4-3 and TRBJ2-7; unclear D gene. The CDR3 contains 13 residues. Germline loops: CDR1 LGHNA, CDR2 YSLEER. V was clipped by 0 bases and J by 3 bases, with 6 bases between them.